This T cell receptor beta chain was identified in a study of T cells after yellow fever vaccination. Via MiXCR, TCRdb re-called the 5' RACE reads, giving one row per CDR3 protein. The table has about 500,000 distinct CDR3 sequences, about 15% seen once; the top ten hold 15% to 20%. This clonotype was counted only a few times. The TCR comes from a man younger than 35 who received the YFV17D yellow fever vaccine. This material consisted of PBMCs, taken 5 to 6 days after the first yellow fever vaccination.

CDR3 sequence reads: CSARDTGTNIQYF. The CDR3 DNA reads TGCAGTGCTAGAGATACCGGGACGAACATTCAGTACTTC. V usage is TRBV20-1 and J usage is TRBJ2-4; the D call may be TRBD1 or TRBD2 (5 bases each). Per germline, CDR1 DFQATT and CDR2 SNEGSKA (reference sequence). This CDR3 spans 13 amino acids. Trimming took 0 bases from V and 7 from J, leaving 10 bases between them.